The 5 T cell receptor beta chains below were found in one sample sequenced in a study of cytomegalovirus exposure and HLA in healthy donors (dated by TCRdb to about 2017). The receptor library was made with the immunoSEQ multiplex PCR assay. For the multiplex PCR, a mixture combining 60 forward primers for TCR Vbeta segments and 13 reverse primers for TCR Jbeta segments was used. The source is immuneACCESS, and TCRdb retained only in-frame sequences with V and J called. Part of the clones is not carried over; for the studies checked, unresolved V genes explain less than half of this, and the remainder is unexplained. The sample contains around 200,000 clones, roughly 80% of them found a single time. Less than 4.5% of the sample is in the top ten clones. Sequencing input: PBMCs. Source of these receptors: a man between 45 and 60 years old in good health and CMV-seronegative.

The CDR3 here is CASSVGGGNEQFF. In DNA form, the CDR3 reads TGTGCCAGCAGCGTAGGGGGAGGGAATGAGCAGTTCTTC. This sequence joins TRBV9 and TRBJ2-1; 7 bases map to TRBD2. Per germline, CDR1 SGDLS and CDR2 YYNGEE. CDR3 length: 13 residues. The trim removed 0 bases at V and 7 bases at J, leaving 1 base unmatched.

The chain combines TRBV10-1 with TRBJ1-1; D not resolved. The V end lost 2 bases, the J end lost 9 bases, and 13 bases lay between the germline ends. The germline V gene has CDR1 WNHNN and CDR2 SYGVQD (reference sequence). The CDR3 loop spans 13 amino acids. Here the CDR3 reads CASSEAKSSKAFF. The CDR3 DNA sequence: TGCGCCAGCAGTGAGGCGAAGTCTTCTAAAGCTTTCTTT.

This chain uses TRBV14 with TRBJ2-3; tentatively, D is TRBD1 (5 bases). Trimming shortened V by 6 bases and J by 0 bases, and 10 bases separated the two germline ends. The CDR3 loop spans 14 amino acids. Germline V gives CDR1 SGHDN, CDR2 FVKESK. This chain's CDR3 is CASRNRGSTDTQYF. Written as DNA, the CDR3 is TGTGCCAGCAGAAATAGGGGCAGCACAGATACGCAGTATTTT.

In DNA, the CDR3 is TGTGCCAGCAGCTTAGGAGTCTCTGGGGCCAACGTCCTGACTTTC. It translates to CASSLGVSGANVLTF. The chain couples TRBV11-2 to TRBJ2-6, with D unclear. The CDR3 runs to 15 residues. Between the trimmed V and J ends, which lost 1 base and 0 bases, there was a span of 4 bases. Germline V gene sequence: CDR1 SGHAT, CDR2 FQNNGV.

The sample holds a few counts of this clone. V is TRBV7-9 and J is TRBJ2-4; 8 nucleotides agree with TRBD2. The germline CDR1 and CDR2 sequences are SEHNR and FQNEAQ (reference sequence). The CDR3 is made up of 16 amino acids. V lost 8 bases, J lost 0 bases, and 9 bases stayed unmatched. The CDR3: CASSGGDNLAKNIQYF. In DNA form, the CDR3 reads TGTGCCAGCTCGGGGGGGGACAACTTAGCCAAAAACATTCAGTACTTC.